This is a list of T cell receptor beta chains from one sample in a study of T cell responses to AZD1222 COVID-19 vaccine. Clones were read by immunoSEQ multiplex PCR, and TCRdb kept only the in-frame ones, dropping some. Among more than 80,000 clones, 90% were seen once, and the ten largest hold approximately 5.4%. Here the sequenced sample was peripheral blood, taken on day 0 of AZD1222 vaccination. All receptors derive from an adult in good health. CDR3s include the opening cysteine and the closing phenylalanine or tryptophan. Fields, in order: D gene, clone size, J gene, V gene, CDR3 protein, CDR3 DNA. The D gene is left open where the match is weak. Size is omitted from some rows. Given values are once, few, many or a class for expanded clones.

. | . | TRBJ1-5 | TRBV19 | CASTPGEQPQHF | TGTGCCAGTACCCCAGGGGAACAGCCCCAGCATTTT
. | . | TRBJ2-7 | TRBV6-5 | CASSRQGYEQYF | TGTGCCAGCAGTCGCCAGGGATACGAGCAGTACTTC
. | . | TRBJ2-7 | TRBV3-1/TRBV3-2 | CASSQEGPIYEQYF | TGTGCCAGCAGCCAAGAAGGACCAATCTACGAGCAGTACTTC
. | . | TRBJ1-5 | TRBV21-1 | CASSKGQGHNQPQHF | TGTGCCAGCAGCAAAGGGCAGGGACACAATCAGCCCCAGCATTTT
TRBD1 | . | TRBJ2-7 | TRBV7-9 | CASSLRQGYEQYF | TGTGCCAGCAGCTTAAGACAGGGCTACGAGCAGTACTTC
TRBD1 | once | TRBJ1-4 | TRBV5-1 | CASSLQGVINEKLFF | TGCGCCAGCAGCTTACAGGGGGTCATTAATGAAAAACTGTTTTTT
. | . | TRBJ2-1 | TRBV10-1 | CASAAGSYNEQFF | TGCGCCAGCGCGGCGGGCTCCTACAATGAGCAGTTCTTC
. | . | TRBJ2-1 | TRBV3-1/TRBV3-2 | CASSQGGRPQFF | TGTGCCAGCAGCCAAGGGGGCAGGCCTCAGTTCTTC
. | . | TRBJ1-2 | TRBV7-2 | CASSPLQRAGYTF | TGTGCCAGCAGCCCCTTACAGAGGGCTGGCTACACCTTC
. | . | TRBJ1-1 | TRBV7-2 | CASRGRLPEAFF | TGTGCCTCACGGGGGCGCTTGCCTGAAGCTTTCTTT
. | . | TRBJ1-1 | TRBV5-1 | CASSTPPERNTEAFF | TGCGCCAGCAGCACCCCCCCCGAAAGGAACACTGAAGCTTTCTTT
. | . | TRBJ2-1 | TRBV6-5 | CATRLTPPRLDEQFF | TGTGCCACTCGTTTGACTCCACCCCGGTTGGATGAGCAGTTCTTC
. | . | TRBJ1-4 | TRBV3-1/TRBV3-2 | CASRQSGQRNEKLFF | TGTGCCAGCAGACAATCAGGACAGAGGAATGAAAAACTGTTTTTT
. | . | TRBJ2-5 | TRBV12-3/TRBV12-4 | CASRPGTEETQYF | TGTGCCAGCAGACCCGGGACGGAAGAGACCCAGTACTTC
TRBD1 | . | TRBJ1-2 | TRBV6-2/TRBV6-3 | CASSYLITGGSGYTF | TGTGCCAGCAGTTACCTAATTACAGGGGGCTCTGGCTACACCTTC
TRBD1 | . | TRBJ1-1 | TRBV5-6 | CASSSPQGAMDEAFF | TGTGCCAGCAGCTCACCACAGGGGGCAATGGATGAAGCTTTCTTT
. | once | TRBJ1-3 | TRBV6-5 | CASSYRGSSGNTIYF | TGTGCCAGCAGTTACAGGGGTAGCTCTGGAAACACCATATATTTT
. | . | TRBJ2-7 | TRBV21-1 | CASSKEGGCEQYF | TGTGCCAGCAGCAAAGAAGGCGGTTGCGAGCAGTACTTC
. | . | TRBJ2-5 | TRBV7-2 | CASSLGPAGQETQYF | TGTGCCAGCAGCTTAGGCCCCGCGGGCCAAGAGACCCAGTACTTC
. | few | TRBJ2-7 | TRBV29-1 | CSVVSFLERNLVYEQYF | TGCAGCGTTGTTTCATTCTTAGAGAGAAACCTAGTCTACGAGCAGTACTTC
. | once | TRBJ2-7 | TRBV7-8 | CASSFGPASVEQYF | TGTGCCAGCAGCTTTGGTCCCGCGAGCGTCGAGCAGTACTTC
. | . | TRBJ2-3 | TRBV7-3 | CASSAHMTDTQYF | TGTGCCAGCAGCGCCCACATGACAGATACGCAGTATTTT
. | . | TRBJ2-1 | TRBV5-1 | CASSLAAIRGNEQFF | TGCGCCAGCAGCTTGGCCGCTATCCGGGGCAATGAGCAGTTCTTC
TRBD1 | . | TRBJ2-7 | TRBV19 | CASSLGTGPYEQYF | TGTGCCAGTAGTTTGGGGACAGGACCCTACGAGCAGTACTTC
. | . | TRBJ2-7 | TRBV9 | CASSGNPRPGLRSYEQYF | TGTGCCAGCAGCGGAAACCCGAGACCGGGACTCCGTTCCTACGAGCAGTACTTC
. | . | TRBJ1-1 | TRBV5-1 | CASSLDSRGFGTEAFF | TGCGCCAGCAGCTTGGATAGTAGGGGATTCGGCACTGAAGCTTTCTTT
TRBD2 | . | TRBJ2-1 | TRBV4-2 | CASSPAAGGAYNEQFF | TGTGCCAGCAGCCCGGCGGCGGGGGGAGCCTACAATGAGCAGTTCTTC
. | once | TRBJ2-7 | TRBV28 | CASSFSEEQYF | TGTGCCAGCAGTTTCAGCGAAGAGCAGTACTTC
. | . | TRBJ2-7 | TRBV30 | CAWTSGIYYEQYF | TGTGCCTGGACTTCAGGGATATACTACGAGCAGTACTTC
. | once | TRBJ1-1 | TRBV7-2 | CASSPPPANTEAFF | TGTGCCAGCAGCCCTCCACCGGCGAACACTGAAGCTTTCTTT
. | . | TRBJ2-5 | TRBV7-9 | CASSLNGGEHETQYF | TGTGCCAGCAGCTTAAATGGAGGGGAACACGAGACCCAGTACTTC